This T cell receptor beta chain was found in a study of response to subunit inactivated influenza vaccine. Study findings and constraints: Each seasonal influenza vaccination recruits few new T cells, the authors suggested.

MiXCR, run by TCRdb on the RT-PCR reads, gives a single entry per CDR3 protein. The sample carries under 550,000 distinct CDR3 sequences, 6% to 9% recorded once. This clonotype was counted many times. The antigen is undetermined. The germline V gene has CDR1 LGHDT and CDR2 YNNKEL (reference sequence). The ends were cut back, 0 bases at V and 7 bases at J, with 9 bases in the middle. This CDR3 is built from 13 residues. This chain connects TRBV3-1 to TRBJ2-5, with D unclear. The sample consisted of PBMCs from blood, taken roughly 24 months after vaccination. This clonotype was sampled from a man aged 45-69 years who received an inactivated influenza vaccine. CDR3 bases: TGTGCCAGCAGCCAAGAGGGTCCGGGGACCCAGTACTTC. This encodes CASSQEGPGTQYF.